Detailed here is one T cell receptor beta chain. The CDR3 runs to 16 residues. Trimming took 8 bases from V and 9 from J, leaving 23 bases between them. CDR1 is SNHLY and CDR2 is FYNNEI in the germline V gene. The data derive from a study of blood T cell repertoires in COVID-19. TCRdb's table, derived via immunoSEQ multiplex PCR, lists solely in-frame clones and lacks some. Of approximately 170,000 clones listed, 88% are singletons. Source material: peripheral blood. This clonotype originated in a man aged 50 or older who had recovered from COVID-19. The chain is built from TRBV2 and TRBJ1-6; TRBD1 might be the D (6 bases). The DNA for the CDR3 is TGTGCCAGCCATATTACAGGGCCCTTCGGAACTTCACCCCTCCACTTT. It yields the protein CASHITGPFGTSPLHF.